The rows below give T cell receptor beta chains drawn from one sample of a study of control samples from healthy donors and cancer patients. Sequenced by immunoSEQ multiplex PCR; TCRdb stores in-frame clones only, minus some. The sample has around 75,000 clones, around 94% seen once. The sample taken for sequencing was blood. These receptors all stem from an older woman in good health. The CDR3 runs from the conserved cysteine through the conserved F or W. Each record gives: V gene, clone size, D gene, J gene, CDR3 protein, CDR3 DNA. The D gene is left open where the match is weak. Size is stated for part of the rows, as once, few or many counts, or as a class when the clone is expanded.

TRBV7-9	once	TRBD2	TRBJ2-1	CASSRPGLAGSGGNEQFF	TGTGCCAGCAGTAGGCCGGGACTAGCGGGAAGTGGAGGCAATGAGCAGTTCTTC
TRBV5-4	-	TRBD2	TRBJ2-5	CASSLGTTSGKLYETQYF	TGTGCCAGCAGCTTGGGTACTACTAGCGGGAAGTTGTATGAGACCCAGTACTTC
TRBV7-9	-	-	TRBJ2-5	CASSLVFGGETQYF	TGTGCCAGCAGCTTAGTGTTCGGCGGGGAGACCCAGTACTTC
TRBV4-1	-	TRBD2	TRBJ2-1	CASSQALAGYNEQFF	TGCGCCAGCAGCCAAGCACTAGCGGGCTACAATGAGCAGTTCTTC
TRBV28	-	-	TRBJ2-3	CASSLNRVADTQYF	TGTGCCAGCAGTTTAAACAGGGTCGCAGATACGCAGTATTTT
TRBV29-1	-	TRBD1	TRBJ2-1	CSVRTGLGFNEQFF	TGCAGCGTAAGGACAGGGTTGGGGTTCAATGAGCAGTTCTTC
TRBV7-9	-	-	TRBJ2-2	CASSLNSNTGELFF	TGTGCCAGCAGCTTAAACTCGAACACCGGGGAGCTGTTTTTT
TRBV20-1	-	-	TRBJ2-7	CSASSVYEQYF	TGCAGTGCTAGCAGCGTTTACGAGCAGTACTTC
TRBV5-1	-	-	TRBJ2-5	CASSFWQRETQYF	TGCGCCAGCAGCTTCTGGCAAAGGGAGACCCAGTACTTC
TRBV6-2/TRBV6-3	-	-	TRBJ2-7	CASSPTGIPYEQYF	TGTGCCAGCAGTCCAACAGGAATACCCTACGAGCAGTACTTC
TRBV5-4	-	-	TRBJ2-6	CASSFGRSGANVLTF	TGTGCCAGCAGCTTTGGACGATCTGGGGCCAACGTCCTGACTTTC
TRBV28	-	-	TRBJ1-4	CASSRTQPNEKLFF	TGTGCCAGCAGCCGGACACAACCTAATGAAAAACTGTTTTTT
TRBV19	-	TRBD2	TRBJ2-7	CATAPGLAVYEQYF	TGTGCCACCGCACCGGGACTAGCGGTCTACGAGCAGTACTTC
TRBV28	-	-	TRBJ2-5	CASSLYGDGETQYF	TGTGCCAGCAGTTTGTACGGGGATGGTGAGACCCAGTACTTC
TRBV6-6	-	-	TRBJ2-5	CASGGNQETQYF	TGTGCCAGCGGGGGAAACCAAGAGACCCAGTACTTC
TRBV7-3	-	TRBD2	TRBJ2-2	CASSRGTSGRDTGELFF	TGTGCCAGCAGCCGTGGGACTAGCGGGAGGGACACCGGGGAGCTGTTTTTT
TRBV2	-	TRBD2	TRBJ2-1	CASSPDGGTSGGFDEQFF	TGTGCCAGCAGCCCGGACGGTGGGACTAGCGGAGGGTTCGATGAGCAGTTCTTC
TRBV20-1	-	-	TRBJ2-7	CSASLFYEQYF	TGCAGTGCTAGTCTTTTCTACGAGCAGTACTTC
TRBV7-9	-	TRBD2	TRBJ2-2	CASSPGTSALTGELFF	TGTGCCAGCAGCCCCGGGACTAGCGCCCTCACCGGGGAGCTGTTTTTT
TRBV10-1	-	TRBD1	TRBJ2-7	CASSEWTGTEQYF	TGCGCCAGCAGTGAGTGGACAGGGACCGAGCAGTACTTC
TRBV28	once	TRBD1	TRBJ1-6	CASRKTGGNSPLHF	TGTGCCAGCAGAAAGACAGGGGGTAATTCACCCCTCCACTTT
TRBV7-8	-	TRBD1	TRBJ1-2	CASSLGGTGNGYTF	TGTGCCAGCAGCTTAGGGGGGACAGGGAATGGCTACACCTTC